This T cell receptor gamma chain was profiled in a study of gamma-delta T cells after stem cell transplantation. TCRdb reprocessed the RT-PCR reads using CATT. Altogether about 1,700 gamma-chain clones are present, around a sixth being singletons, with the ten largest covering 6% to 9%. The CDR3 runs to 13 residues. The V gene's germline CDR1 is EGSTGY and CDR2 YDSYTSSV. The junction had 4 bases not matched to a gene; V was cut back by 2 bases and J by 3 bases. The chain carries TRGV4 and TRGJ1 or TRGJ2. The clonotype comes from a human donor. It is not recorded whose cells these are; they may come from a transplant donor. The sequencing input was gamma-delta T cells. This CDR3 is CATWDELYYKKLF. DNA of the CDR3: TGTGCCACCTGGGATGAACTTTATTATAAGAAACTCTTT.